Each of the 2 T cell receptor beta chains below was sequenced from the same sample in a study of T-cell reconstitution after alpha-beta-depleted transplantation in children. Unique molecular identifiers tagged the TCRbeta library. One entry per CDR3 protein results from TCRdb running MiXCR on the PCR reads. The table lists 150,000 to 200,000 distinct CDR3 sequences, around 6.8% of them singletons. Sequencing used PBMCs from the stem cell graft donor, obtained from the stem cell graft. The receptors shown here come from a human donor who donated a stem cell graft to a child with Wiskott-Aldrich syndrome.

This clonotype appeared many times. The J gene is TRBJ2-1, the V gene TRBV4-3; 10 bases are shared with TRBD1. The CDR3 has 17 amino acids. Germline V lookup: CDR1 LGHNA, CDR2 YSLEER. The V segment lost 1 base and the J segment 0 bases; nucleotides outside the gene matches: 3. The CDR3 DNA reads as TGCGCCAGCAGCCAAGTTCGACAGGGGGCCTCCTACAATGAGCAGTTCTTC. Amino acids: CASSQVRQGASYNEQFF.

V and J are TRBV15 and TRBJ2-7; 8 nucleotides agree with TRBD2. Germline assignment: CDR1 LNHNV and CDR2 YYDKDF (reference sequence). V lost 1 base to trimming and J lost 6 bases; unmatched junction nucleotides: 11. The CDR3 is 16 amino acids. The CDR3 is CATSRGLGTSSVEQYF. The CDR3 DNA reads TGTGCCACCAGCAGAGGCCTCGGGACTAGTTCTGTCGAGCAGTACTTC.